Each of the 13 T cell receptor beta chains below was sequenced from the same sample in a study of CD4 and CD8 cells across lung adenocarcinoma regions. TCRdb redid the calling of the PCR reads with MiXCR, one entry per CDR3 protein. The table shows 25,000 to 30,000 distinct CDR3 sequences, with around 53% occurring only once. Sequenced material: CD8+ T cells from the center of a lung tumor. The receptors were sampled from a male donor with lung adenocarcinoma. The CD4 and CD8 labels of this study may be unreliable.

The rearrangement links TRBV5-5 to TRBJ2-1; D unclear. Judging by the DNA end, TRBJ2-7 fits better; the J call may be wrong. CDR3 size: 12 residues. Germline assignment: CDR1 SGHKS and CDR2 YYEKEE (reference sequence). CDR3 in DNA: TGTGCCAGCAGCCACGTGCGGCGGGAGCAGTACTTC. Translation: CASSHVRREQYF.

J is TRBJ2-1 and V is TRBV11-2; D not certain. The CDR3 runs to 12 residues. V gave up 0 bases and J gave up 9 bases, with 6 bases separating them. Germline V lookup: CDR1 SGHAT, CDR2 FQNNGV. CDR3 amino acids: CASSLDQSEQFF. CDR3 DNA: TGTGCCAGCAGCTTAGATCAAAGTGAGCAGTTCTTC.

J is TRBJ1-4 and V is TRBV10-3; D is ambiguous. V was shortened by 11 bases and J by 4 bases, with 14 bases between the two germline ends. Germline CDR1 reads ENHRY; CDR2 reads SYGVKD. This CDR3 comprises 13 residues. CDR3 coding DNA: TGTGCCTCCAGACTCGCTATTAATGAAAAACTGTTTTTT. It translates to CASRLAINEKLFF.

As to this clonotype: Germline and junction disagree at one end, which may indicate a read error. V and J are TRBV6-1 and TRBJ2-4; D possibly uses TRBD1 or TRBD2 (5 bases each). Looked up from germline, CDR1 is MNHNS and CDR2 is SASEGT. This CDR3 comprises 16 residues. CDR3 sequence (DNA): TGTGCCAGCAGTGAAGCCGGGATGGGAGCCAAGGACATGCAGTACTTC. It specifies CASSEAGMGAKDMQYF.

This rearrangement joins TRBV6-5 to TRBJ2-1; D not resolved. The CDR3 consists of 18 residues. The germline V gene has CDR1 MNHEY and CDR2 SVGAGI. The V end lost 0 bases, the J end lost 7 bases, and 22 bases lay between the germline ends. CDR3 DNA sequence: TGTGCCAGCAGTTACTCATTTTACGTGGGGTATATTTGGAATGAGCAGTTCTTC. Amino acid sequence: CASSYSFYVGYIWNEQFF.

The V and J genes are TRBV6-2 or TRBV6-3 and TRBJ2-1, with TRBD2 identical over 9 bases. V shed 8 bases and J 8 bases; nucleotides not matched to a gene: 7. Germline loops: CDR1 MNHEY, CDR2 SVGEGT. The CDR3 is 13 amino acids. The CDR3 DNA reads as TGTGCCAGCTCTAGCGGGATGGTCTATGAGCAGTTCTTC. Residues: CASSSGMVYEQFF.

The rearrangement uses TRBV10-1 and TRBJ2-4; D may be TRBD2 (7 bases). Matching the DNA end better, TRBJ2-5 makes the J call doubtful. CDR1 is WNHNN, CDR2 SYGVQD, per germline (reference sequence). The CDR3 is 17 residues long. The CDR3 spells CASTAGRGGRDKKTQYF. The CDR3 bases are TGCGCCAGCACAGCGGGGCGCGGGGGCCGTGACAAAAAGACCCAGTACTTC.

The sample holds a few counts of this clonotype. V usage is TRBV10-2 and J usage is TRBJ2-3; maybe TRBD1 (5 bases). The J call may be in error: the DNA end matches TRBJ2-7 better. Germline V CDR1 and CDR2: WSHSY, SAAADI. This CDR3 is built from 12 residues. This chain's CDR3 is CASRDTTDTQYF. CDR3 DNA sequence: TGCGCCAGCAGGGACACCACAGATACGCAGTACTTC.

The J gene is TRBJ1-1, the V gene TRBV10-1, with a tentative D call TRBD1 (6 bases). Germline CDR1 is WNHNN and CDR2 is SYGVQD (reference sequence). CDR3 length equals 14 residues. V lost 8 bases and J lost 4, with 17 bases in between. The CDR3, as DNA: TGCGCCAGCTCGCTAGAACAGGGCGGCACTGAAGCTTTCTTT. Translation: CASSLEQGGTEAFF.

The gene calls are TRBV9 and TRBJ2-4; D is perhaps TRBD1 (6 bases). The germline V and J ends were trimmed by 0 bases and 10 bases, with 20 bases remaining between them. Germline CDR1 and CDR2: SGDLS and YYNGEE. CDR3 length: 16 residues. CDR3 region: CASSVGGQLATNIQYF. The CDR3 DNA is TGTGCCAGCAGCGTAGGGGGGCAGTTAGCCACAAATATTCAGTACTTC.

The chain joins TRBV4-2 to TRBJ2-6; D is unresolved. Germline V gives CDR1 LGHNA, CDR2 YNFKEQ. The CDR3 loop spans 15 amino acids. V was pared by 1 base and J by 3 bases, with 7 bases between. DNA for the CDR3: TGTGCCAGCAGCCAAGTGAATTTTGGGGCCAACGTCCTGACTTTC. This gives the protein CASSQVNFGANVLTF.

The rearrangement links TRBV11-2 to TRBJ2-2, with no clear D. This CDR3 has 14 amino acids. Per germline, CDR1 SGHAT and CDR2 FQNNGV. V was trimmed by 6 bases and J by 0 bases, leaving 8 bases between them. The DNA for the CDR3 is TGTGCCAGCAGGGTAGCTCCGAACACCGGGGAGCTGTTTTTT. Amino acid sequence: CASRVAPNTGELFF.

This clonotype occurred many times. The genes are TRBV5-1 and TRBJ1-1; TRBD1 might be the D (5 bases). CDR1 SGHRS and CDR2 YFSETQ come from the germline V gene. The CDR3 covers 15 residues. V lost 4 bases to trimming and J lost 6 bases, with 19 bases between them. CDR3 bases: TGCGCCAGCAGCCCGAGGGTCGATAGGGGAGCTGAAGCTTTCTTT. Residues: CASSPRVDRGAEAFF. Combining the CDR3 with reference TRBV5-1 and TRBJ1-1 gives the whole variable domain KAGVTQTPRYLIKTRGQQVTLSCSPISGHRSVSWYQQTPGQGLQFLFEYFSETQRNKGNFPGRFSGRQFSNSRSEMNVSTLELGDSALYLCASSPRVDRGAEAFFGQGTRLTVV.